This is a list of T cell receptor beta chains from one sample in a study of blood T cell repertoires in COVID-19. Assay: immunoSEQ multiplex PCR; the TCRdb copy retains only in-frame clones and omits some. This table holds some 73,000 clones, 75% to 90% found once. Specimen: peripheral blood. These receptors all stem from a woman older than 75 with active or convalescent COVID-19. The CDR3 runs from the conserved cysteine through the conserved F or W. Fields, in order: clone size, V gene, J gene, D gene, CDR3 DNA, CDR3 protein. The D gene is left open where the match is weak. Not all rows give a size; the values are once, few, many and, for expanded clones, a class.

once	TRBV3-1/TRBV3-2	TRBJ1-5	-	TGTGCCAGCAGCCAAGATCGACGGGGTGAGAGGCAGGTGAGAAATCAGCCCCAGCATTTT	CASSQDRRGERQVRNQPQHF
-	TRBV15	TRBJ1-1	-	TGTGCCACCAGCAAAGTCGGGACTGAAGCTTTCTTT	CATSKVGTEAFF
-	TRBV5-4	TRBJ2-2	-	TGTGCCAGCAGCTTGGACGGGTTTGACGGGGAGCTGTTTTTT	CASSLDGFDGELFF
once	TRBV5-5	TRBJ1-2	-	TGTGCCAGCAGCAGAGGTGATAGAGCATATGGCTACACCTTC	CASSRGDRAYGYTF
once	TRBV6-5	TRBJ2-7	-	TGTGCCAGCAGCCAGGGGACCTCCTACGAGCAGTACTTC	CASSQGTSYEQYF
-	TRBV20-1	TRBJ2-3	-	TGCAGTGCTAGTATGTCTAGCAGAGATACGCAGTATTTT	CSASMSSRDTQYF
-	TRBV28	TRBJ1-4	-	TGTGCCAGCAGTCTATCGAAGGGGTGGGTGGATGAAAAACTGTTTTTT	CASSLSKGWVDEKLFF
-	TRBV27	TRBJ1-1	TRBD1	TGTGCCAGCAGTTCTACCGGGACAGGGGGGAATTTCGCTGAAGCTTTCTTT	CASSSTGTGGNFAEAFF
-	TRBV28	TRBJ1-2	-	TGTGCCAGCAGCGCGATCTATGGCTACACCTTC	CASSAIYGYTF
-	TRBV28	TRBJ2-5	TRBD2	TGTGCCAGCAGTTTGGGGGGGGGATACCAGTACTTC	CASSLGGGYQYF
-	TRBV5-4	TRBJ2-3	TRBD2	TGTGCCAGCAGCTTTGAGCGGGGGGCCTTAGATACGCAGTATTTT	CASSFERGALDTQYF
once	TRBV29-1	TRBJ2-7	TRBD1	TGCAGCGCCAGGGACAGGGGGGGATACGAGCAGTACTTC	CSARDRGGYEQYF
-	TRBV4-1	TRBJ1-2	-	TGCGCCAGCAGCCAAGAGGGGGGGAAAGACTATGGCTACACCTTC	CASSQEGGKDYGYTF
-	TRBV27	TRBJ1-5	-	TGTGCCAGCAGTTCTGTGGTGCGCGGACCCCAGCATTTT	CASSSVVRGPQHF
-	TRBV7-8	TRBJ1-1	-	TGTGCCAGCAGCCTTAGTAGGACAGAGAACACTGAAGCTTTCTTT	CASSLSRTENTEAFF
once	TRBV28	TRBJ1-1	-	TGTGCCAGCACCCCCCCCCGAGGTACTATGAACACTGAAGCTTTCTTT	CASTPPRGTMNTEAFF
once	TRBV11-2	TRBJ1-6	TRBD1	TGTGCCAGCAGGACAGGGGGGAACCCCAATTCACCCCTCCACTTT	CASRTGGNPNSPLHF